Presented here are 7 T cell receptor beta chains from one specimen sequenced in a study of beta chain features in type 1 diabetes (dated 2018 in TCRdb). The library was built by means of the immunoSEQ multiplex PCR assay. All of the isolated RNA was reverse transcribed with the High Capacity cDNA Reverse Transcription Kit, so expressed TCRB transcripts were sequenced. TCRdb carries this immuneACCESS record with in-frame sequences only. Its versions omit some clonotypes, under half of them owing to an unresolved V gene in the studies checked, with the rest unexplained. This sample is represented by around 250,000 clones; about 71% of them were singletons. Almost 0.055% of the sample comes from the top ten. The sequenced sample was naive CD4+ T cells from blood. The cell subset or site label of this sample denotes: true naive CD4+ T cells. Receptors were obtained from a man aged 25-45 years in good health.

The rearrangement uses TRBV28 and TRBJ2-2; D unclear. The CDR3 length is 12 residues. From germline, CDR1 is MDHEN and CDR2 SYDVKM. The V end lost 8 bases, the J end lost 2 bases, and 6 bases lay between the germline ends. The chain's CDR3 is CASGPNTGELFF. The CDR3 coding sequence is TGTGCCAGCGGTCCAAACACCGGGGAGCTGTTTTTT.

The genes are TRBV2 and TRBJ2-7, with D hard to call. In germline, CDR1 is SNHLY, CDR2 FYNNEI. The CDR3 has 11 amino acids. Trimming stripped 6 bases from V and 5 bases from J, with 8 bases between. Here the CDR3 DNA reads TGTGCCAGCAGCGTCACGAACGAGCAGTACTTC. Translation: CASSVTNEQYF. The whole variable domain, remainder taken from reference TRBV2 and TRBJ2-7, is EPEVTQTPSHQVTQMGQEVILRCVPISNHLYFYWYRQILGQKVEFLVSFYNNEISEKSEIFDDQFSVERPDGSNFTLKIRSTKLEDSAMYFCASSVTNEQYFGPGTRLTVT.

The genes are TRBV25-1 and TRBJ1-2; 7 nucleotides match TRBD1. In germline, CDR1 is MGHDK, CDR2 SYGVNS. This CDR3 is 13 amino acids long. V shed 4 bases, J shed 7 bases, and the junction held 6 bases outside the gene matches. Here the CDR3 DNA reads TGTGCCAGCAGTGCAGGGGGTAGGAGTGGCTACACCTTC. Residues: CASSAGGRSGYTF.

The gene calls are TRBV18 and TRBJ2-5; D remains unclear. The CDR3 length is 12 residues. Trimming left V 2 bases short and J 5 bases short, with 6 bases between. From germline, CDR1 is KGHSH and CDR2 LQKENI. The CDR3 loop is CASSPGMETQYF. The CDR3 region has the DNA TGTGCCAGCTCACCAGGAATGGAGACCCAGTACTTC. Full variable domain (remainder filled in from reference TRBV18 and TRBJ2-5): NAGVMQNPRHLVRRRGQEARLRCSPMKGHSHVYWYRQLPEEGLKFMVYLQKENIIDESGMPKERFSAEFPKEGPSILRIQQVVRGDSAAYFCASSPGMETQYFGPGTRLLVL.

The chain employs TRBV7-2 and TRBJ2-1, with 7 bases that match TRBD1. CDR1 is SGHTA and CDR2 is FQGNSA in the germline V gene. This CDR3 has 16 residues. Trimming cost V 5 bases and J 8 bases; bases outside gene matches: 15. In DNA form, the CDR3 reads TGTGCCAGCAGCCCACAGGGGCTAGCAGAACCTCATGAGCAGTTCTTC. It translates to CASSPQGLAEPHEQFF. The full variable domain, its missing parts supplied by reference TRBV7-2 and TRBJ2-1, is GAGVSQSPSNKVTEKGKDVELRCDPISGHTALYWYRQSLGQGLEFLIYFQGNSAPDKSGLPSDRFSAERTGGSVSTLTIQRTQQEDSAVYLCASSPQGLAEPHEQFFGPGTRLTVL.

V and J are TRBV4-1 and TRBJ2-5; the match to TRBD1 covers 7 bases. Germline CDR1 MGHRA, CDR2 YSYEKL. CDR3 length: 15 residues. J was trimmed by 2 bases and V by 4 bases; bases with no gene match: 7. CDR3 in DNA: TGCGCCAGCAGCCCGACGACAGGGACGCAAGAGACCCAGTACTTC. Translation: CASSPTTGTQETQYF.

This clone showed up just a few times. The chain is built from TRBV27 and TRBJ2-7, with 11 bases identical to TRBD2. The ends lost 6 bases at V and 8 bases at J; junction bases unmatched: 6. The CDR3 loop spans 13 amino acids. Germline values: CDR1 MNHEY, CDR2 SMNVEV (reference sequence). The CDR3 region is CASRGTSGSKQYF. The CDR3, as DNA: TGTGCCAGCAGGGGAACTAGCGGGAGTAAGCAGTACTTC.